The source of this T cell receptor beta chain is a study of shared clonotypes between healthy human individuals. Overall study findings and caveats: It was observed that around 5% of naive CD4 clonotypes were shared across a few donors. Shared clonotypes across all four donors exceeded non-shared ones in generation probability.

Measured with immunoSEQ multiplex PCR; TCRdb has only the in-frame clones, and not every one. Here the sample spans about 2 million clones, about 95% being singletons. In regard to this clone: Its specificity is not known.

Naive CD8 cells, CD45RO-negative and positively selected for CCR7, excluded terminally differentiated effector memory CD45RA+ cells. Nashville, Tennessee was home to all donors, each a Caucasian adult. The V gene lost 3 bases and the J gene lost 4 bases, with 13 bases spanning the gap. In germline, CDR1 is WSHSY, CDR2 SAAADI. The CDR3 runs to 15 residues. The sequenced sample consisted of naive CD8+ T cells sorted from blood. The chain carries TRBV10-2 and TRBJ2-4; D perhaps matches TRBD1 (6 bases). This TCR was sampled from a man younger than 30 in good health. The CDR3 sequence: CASSDPWQGKNIQYF. The CDR3 nucleotides are TGCGCCAGCAGTGACCCGTGGCAGGGGAAAAACATTCAGTACTTC.